This TCR beta chain was identified in a study of cytomegalovirus exposure and HLA in healthy donors. Study-level points and caveats: About 87% or about 30% of the time was how often most TCR beta V segments were productive, according to an earlier analysis. A later analysis found common viral pathogens apparently linked to several of the most significant clusters.

PCR was performed using 60 Vbeta and 13 Jbeta primers. Assay: immunoSEQ multiplex PCR; the TCRdb copy retains only in-frame clones and omits some. The sample records about 140,000 clones, 88% being singletons. As for this clone: Its target is not known.

Unmatched junction bases numbered 2, after V lost 0 bases and J lost 2 bases. The CDR3 spans 15 residues. The V gene's germline CDR1 is SGDLS and CDR2 YYNGEE. Sequencing input: PBMCs. This TCR was sampled from a woman in her thirties or forties in good health and CMV-seronegative. V and J are TRBV9 and TRBJ2-3; 8 bases match TRBD2. The CDR3 spells CASSVGAGDTDTQYF. CDR3 sequence (DNA): TGTGCCAGCAGCGTAGGAGCGGGAGACACAGATACGCAGTATTTT.